These 12 T cell receptor beta chains share one sample of origin, sequenced in a study of cytomegalovirus exposure and HLA in healthy donors. The PCR used 60 Vbeta and 13 Jbeta primers. TCRdb keeps only in-frame clones here, not all; method: immunoSEQ multiplex PCR. The table records under 200,000 clones, under 70% of them present only once. The sequenced sample consisted of PBMCs. The origin of the receptors is a woman between 40 and 55 years old in good health and CMV-seropositive.

This clone was seen a handful of times. This chain links TRBV9 with TRBJ2-3; 9 bases line up with TRBD1. The trim removed 0 bases at V and 3 bases at J, leaving 8 bases unmatched. Germline V CDR1 and CDR2: SGDLS, YYNGEE. The CDR3 is 17 amino acids. The CDR3 nucleotides are TGTGCCAGCAGCGTAGGGGGGACAGGGCAGGGGACAGATACGCAGTATTTT. Translated, it gives CASSVGGTGQGTDTQYF.

The chain joins TRBV19 to TRBJ2-5; TRBD2 might be the D (5 bases). Trimming removed 7 bases from V and 5 bases from J, with 14 bases in between. This CDR3 region has 13 residues. Germline V CDR1 and CDR2: LNHDA, SQIVND (reference sequence). CDR3 sequence reads: CASTGENSETQYF. The CDR3 DNA follows: TGTGCCAGTACTGGGGAGAATTCGGAGACCCAGTACTTC.

The gene calls are TRBV4-1 and TRBJ2-3; 9 positions match TRBD2. With 2 bases clipped from V and 3 bases from J, the junction kept 6 bases outside the gene matches. Germline-derived CDR1 and CDR2 are MGHRA and YSYEKL. The CDR3 extends over 16 amino acids. In DNA form, the CDR3 reads TGCGCCAGCAGCCAACCTAGCGGGGTTACTACAGATACGCAGTATTTT. Translated: CASSQPSGVTTDTQYF.

With respect to this clone: Germline is not matched at one junction end, which may reflect a read error. V usage is TRBV6-5 and J usage is TRBJ1-2; 8 bases fit TRBD1. Germline V gives CDR1 MNHEY, CDR2 SVGAGI. The length of the CDR3 is 12 residues. The CDR3 protein is CASTSTGDGYPF. In DNA form, the CDR3 reads TGTGCCAGCACCTCGACAGGGGATGGCTACCCCTTC.

This rearrangement joins TRBV19 to TRBJ2-7; TRBD2 agrees at 11 bases. The CDR3 contains 15 residues. J gave up 1 base and V 5 bases, and 4 bases lay outside the gene matches. From germline, CDR1 is LNHDA and CDR2 SQIVND (reference sequence). CDR3 DNA sequence: TGTGCCAGTAGTTCCGGGACTAGCGGTTCCTACGAGCAGTACTTC. This encodes CASSSGTSGSYEQYF.

The gene calls are TRBV7-9 and TRBJ2-3, with a weak D call TRBD2 (5 bases). The V end was cut by 8 bases, the J end by 0 bases, with 9 bases between. Germline V gene lookup returns CDR1 SEHNR and CDR2 FQNEAQ (reference sequence). The CDR3 has 13 residues. CDR3 sequence (DNA): TGTGCCAGCCGGGCGGGCAGCACAGATACGCAGTATTTT. Amino acid sequence: CASRAGSTDTQYF.

The chain recombines TRBV28 with TRBJ2-7, with D possibly matching TRBD1 (5 bases). Germline V lookup: CDR1 MDHEN, CDR2 SYDVKM. This CDR3 has 15 amino acids. The ends were cut back, 2 bases at V and 7 bases at J, with 18 bases in the middle. CDR3 in DNA: TGTGCCAGCAGTTTAGCGAACAGGATACCCGCGGAGCAGTACTTC. As protein: CASSLANRIPAEQYF. Full variable domain (remainder filled in from reference TRBV28 and TRBJ2-7): DVKVTQSSRYLVKRTGEKVFLECVQDMDHENMFWYRQDPGLGLRLIYFSYDVKMKEKGDIPEGYSVSREKKERFSLILESASTNQTSMYLCASSLANRIPAEQYFGPGTRLTVT.

The chain carries TRBV11-2 and TRBJ2-7; D not resolved. The CDR3 is made up of 11 amino acids. Germline lookup yields CDR1 SGHAT and CDR2 FQNNGV. Trimming removed 2 bases at V and 4 bases at J, with 3 bases between. CDR3 sequence reads: CASSLLYEQYF. The CDR3 nucleotides read TGTGCCAGCAGCTTACTTTACGAGCAGTACTTC.

This clone was observed a single time. The chain employs TRBV29-1 and TRBJ1-1; 12 bases fit TRBD1. Losses at the gene ends were 7 bases for V and 3 bases for J; bases not matched to a gene: 9. This CDR3 is built from 15 residues. Germline CDR1 SQVTM, CDR2 ANQGSEA. CDR3 residues: CSGTGTGGWDTEAFF. The CDR3 coding sequence is TGCAGCGGCACCGGGACAGGGGGCTGGGACACTGAAGCTTTCTTT.

The chain has TRBV19 and TRBJ1-1; D gene unclear. Per germline, CDR1 LNHDA and CDR2 SQIVND (reference sequence). The CDR3 consists of 13 residues. V was trimmed by 5 bases and J by 0 bases, leaving 7 bases between them. The CDR3 DNA sequence: TGTGCCAGTAGTGCGGGAGTGAACACTGAAGCTTTCTTT. Its translation: CASSAGVNTEAFF.

This clone was detected only once. The J gene is TRBJ1-5, the V gene TRBV9; D not resolved. Germline values: CDR1 SGDLS, CDR2 YYNGEE. The length of the CDR3 is 14 residues. V lost 0 bases, J lost 7 bases, and 11 bases lay in between. The CDR3 loop is CASSVGGGIQPQHF. CDR3 in DNA: TGTGCCAGCAGCGTAGGGGGAGGGATCCAGCCCCAGCATTTT.

The J gene is TRBJ2-7, the V gene TRBV27; 8 positions match TRBD1. Germline V CDR1 and CDR2: MNHEY, SMNVEV (reference sequence). J lost 5 bases, V lost 8 bases, and 11 bases had no gene match. This CDR3 region has 14 residues. In DNA form, the CDR3 reads TGTGCCAGCTTTGGCTTGGACAGGGTGAACGAGCAGTACTTC. Residues: CASFGLDRVNEQYF.